This T cell receptor beta chain was recovered during a study of metastatic and nonmetastatic thyroid tumors. Across the whole study: Comparative analysis of repertoires was undertaken across blood and tumor or nodule tissue obtained from malignant and benign thyroid patients.

Per the germline V gene, CDR1 is MNHNS and CDR2 is SASEGT. This CDR3 has 14 residues. Unmatched junction bases numbered 8, after V lost 6 bases and J lost 4 bases. With MiXCR, TCRdb reprocessed the PCR reads. The table records approximately 60,000 clones, 25% to 30% of them present only once. Patients were all untreated before their thyroid surgery. Sequenced material: blood. This clonotype was obtained from a female donor with papillary thyroid cancer or a benign thyroid nodule (not recorded which). Some clones in this sample may be carry-over from other donors' samples. V is TRBV6-1 and J is TRBJ1-1, with TRBD1 matching 7 bases. CDR3 in DNA: TGTGCCAGCAGCCATAGCAGGGGGGGCACTGAAGCTTTCTTT. Translation gives CASSHSRGGTEAFF.